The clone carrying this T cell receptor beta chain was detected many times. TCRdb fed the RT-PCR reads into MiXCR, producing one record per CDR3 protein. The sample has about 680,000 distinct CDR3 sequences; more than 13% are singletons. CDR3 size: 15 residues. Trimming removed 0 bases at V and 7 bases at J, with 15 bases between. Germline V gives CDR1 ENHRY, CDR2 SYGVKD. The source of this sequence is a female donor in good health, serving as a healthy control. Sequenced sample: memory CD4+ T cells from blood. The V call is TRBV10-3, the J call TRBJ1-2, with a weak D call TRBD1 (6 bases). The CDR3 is CAISESGGPLLGYTF. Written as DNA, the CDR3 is TGTGCCATCAGTGAGTCGGGGGGGCCGCTACTTGGCTACACCTTC.